These 12 T cell receptor beta chains share one sample of origin, sequenced in a study of CD8+ T cells in alopecia areata. Investigators isolated RNA and reverse transcribed it into cDNA to act as the sequencing template. TCRdb keeps only in-frame clones here, not all; method: immunoSEQ multiplex PCR. In the table there are 150,000 to 200,000 clones, around 51% of which are singletons. Treatment denoted: oral pan-JAK inhibitor, 5-10 mg twice daily. The source material was CD8+ T cells sorted from blood, sampled around week 53, from a patient treated with tofacitinib. The source is a human donor with alopecia areata.

The rearrangement uses TRBV5-6 and TRBJ2-3, with a weak D call TRBD2 (5 bases). Trimming removed 1 base at V and 1 base at J, with 16 bases between. Per the germline V gene, CDR1 is SGHDT and CDR2 is YYEEEE. The CDR3 spans 17 residues. The CDR3 bases are TGTGCCAGCAGCTTGTTTGAGGGAACTTTTGGCACAGATACGCAGTATTTT. Protein sequence: CASSLFEGTFGTDTQYF.

The chain couples TRBV10-2 to TRBJ1-1; D uncertain. This CDR3 has 15 amino acids. The germline V gene encodes CDR1 WSHSY and CDR2 SAAADI. Trimming removed 3 bases at V and 0 bases at J, with 11 bases between. The CDR3 bases are TGCGCCAGCAGTGACACGACGGAATTGAACACTGAAGCTTTCTTT. It encodes CASSDTTELNTEAFF.

The rearrangement links TRBV6-5 to TRBJ2-7; D is perhaps TRBD2 (5 bases). This CDR3 has 13 residues. V lost 4 bases to trimming and J lost 6 bases, with 13 bases between them. Germline values: CDR1 MNHEY, CDR2 SVGAGI. DNA of the CDR3: TGTGCCAGCAGTTTCGCCGAGGGTAGCGAGCAGTACTTC. This codes for CASSFAEGSEQYF.

This rearrangement joins TRBV5-6 to TRBJ2-2; D is unclear. Germline CDR1 is SGHDT and CDR2 is YYEEEE. V lost 0 bases to trimming and J lost 1 base, with 4 bases between them. The CDR3 extends over 14 amino acids. Here the CDR3 DNA reads TGTGCCAGCAGCTTGGGACAGAACACCGGGGAGCTGTTTTTT. Its translation is CASSLGQNTGELFF.

This clone was detected only a few times. The J gene is TRBJ2-7, the V gene TRBV27; the match to TRBD2 covers 8 bases. V shed 0 bases and J 0 bases; nucleotides not matched to a gene: 1. Germline V gene data show CDR1 as MNHEY and CDR2 as SMNVEV (reference sequence). The CDR3 is 15 residues long. The CDR3 loop is CASSLSSGGSYEQYF. In nucleotides, the CDR3 is TGTGCCAGCAGTTTATCAAGCGGGGGCTCCTACGAGCAGTACTTC.

The V call is TRBV7-2, the J call TRBJ2-1, with 9 bases identical to TRBD2. CDR3 length: 16 residues. CDR1 and CDR2 (germline): SGHTA, FQGNSA. Trimming took 0 bases from V and 7 from J; bases not matched to a gene: 7. The CDR3 DNA reads TGTGCCAGCAGCTTAGCGTGGGCGGGGGGGTTAAATGAGCAGTTCTTC. As protein: CASSLAWAGGLNEQFF. The variable domain in full, completed from reference TRBV7-2 and TRBJ2-1, reads GAGVSQSPSNKVTEKGKDVELRCDPISGHTALYWYRQSLGQGLEFLIYFQGNSAPDKSGLPSDRFSAERTGGSVSTLTIQRTQQEDSAVYLCASSLAWAGGLNEQFFGPGTRLTVL.

This clone is a singleton in its sample. This sequence joins TRBV6-4 and TRBJ2-3; 7 nucleotides line up with TRBD2. The V and J ends lost 6 bases and 5 bases, in that order; junction bases with no gene match: 5. The CDR3 contains 13 residues. Germline lookup yields CDR1 MRHNA and CDR2 SNTAGT. CDR3 region: CASSLAEQDTQYF. Here the CDR3 DNA reads TGTGCCAGCAGCCTAGCGGAACAAGATACGCAGTATTTT.

The rearrangement joins TRBV4-3 to TRBJ2-3; 11 bases are shared with TRBD2. V trimming: 3 bases; J trimming: 4 bases; junction bases outside the gene matches: 6. This CDR3 is built from 16 residues. Germline-derived CDR1 and CDR2 are LGHNA and YSLEER. The CDR3 sequence: CASSHLAGGLSDTQYF. CDR3 nucleotide sequence: TGCGCCAGCAGCCACTTAGCGGGGGGGCTGTCAGATACGCAGTATTTT.

This clone was counted only a few times. The sample has other DNA sequences that encode this CDR3 too. V usage is TRBV29-1 and J usage is TRBJ1-2; D remains unclear. V lost 1 base and J lost 8, with 2 bases in between. There are 9 residues in the CDR3. Germline CDR1 and CDR2: SQVTM and ANQGSEA. This CDR3 is CSVEGGYTF. In nucleotides, the CDR3 is TGCAGCGTTGAAGGGGGCTACACCTTC.

The rearrangement uses TRBV25-1 and TRBJ1-6, with D perhaps matching TRBD1 (5 bases). CDR3 length: 14 amino acids. Germline lookup yields CDR1 MGHDK and CDR2 SYGVNS. Trimming took off 3 bases at V and 9 bases at J, with 12 bases between the two ends. The DNA for the CDR3 is TGTGCCAGCAGTGATGGGGCGGGGGTTTCACCCCTCCACTTT. Amino acid sequence: CASSDGAGVSPLHF.

V gene TRBV6-5 combines with J gene TRBJ2-7; TRBD2 might be the D (6 bases). Trimming took 0 bases from V and 5 from J, leaving 8 bases between them. CDR1 is MNHEY and CDR2 is SVGAGI in the germline V gene. CDR3 length: 13 residues. CDR3 residues: CASSYSGGNEQYF. The CDR3 region has the DNA TGTGCCAGCAGTTACTCTGGCGGGAACGAGCAGTACTTC.

The genes are TRBV2 and TRBJ2-1; 8 bases are a match to TRBD1. V shed 0 bases and J 4 bases; nucleotides not matched to a gene: 2. From germline, CDR1 is SNHLY and CDR2 FYNNEI. The CDR3 has 15 residues. As DNA, the CDR3 is TGTGCCAGCAGTGAAGCGGGGGACAGGTACAATGAGCAGTTCTTC. Protein: CASSEAGDRYNEQFF. The full variable domain, its missing parts supplied by reference TRBV2 and TRBJ2-1, is EPEVTQTPSHQVTQMGQEVILRCVPISNHLYFYWYRQILGQKVEFLVSFYNNEISEKSEIFDDQFSVERPDGSNFTLKIRSTKLEDSAMYFCASSEAGDRYNEQFFGPGTRLTVL.